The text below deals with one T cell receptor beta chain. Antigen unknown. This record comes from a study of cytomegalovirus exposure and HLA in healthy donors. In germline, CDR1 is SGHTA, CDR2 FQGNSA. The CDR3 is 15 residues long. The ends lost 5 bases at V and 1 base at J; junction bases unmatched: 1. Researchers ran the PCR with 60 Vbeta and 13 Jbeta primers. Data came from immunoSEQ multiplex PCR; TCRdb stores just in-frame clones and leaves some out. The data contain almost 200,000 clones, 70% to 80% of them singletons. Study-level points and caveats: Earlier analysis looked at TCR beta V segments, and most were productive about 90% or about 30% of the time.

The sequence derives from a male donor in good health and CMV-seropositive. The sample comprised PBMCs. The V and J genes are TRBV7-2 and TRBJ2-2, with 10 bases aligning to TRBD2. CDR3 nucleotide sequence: TGTGCCAGCAGCCGACTAGCGGGGAACACCGGGGAGCTGTTTTTT. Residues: CASSRLAGNTGELFF.